Below, one T cell receptor beta chain is given with its context. Its antigen is as yet unknown. This record belongs to a study of response to subunit inactivated influenza vaccine. Study-wide results and limits: Authors suggested seasonal influenza vaccinations each recruit few new T cells.

Via MiXCR, TCRdb re-called the RT-PCR reads, giving one row per CDR3 protein. The data hold approximately 680,000 distinct CDR3 sequences, with about 15% observed a single time. The sequencing used PBMCs from blood, collected 11 to 12 days after vaccination. The source is a man aged 45-65 years who received an inactivated influenza vaccine.

CDR3 sequence reads: CSAREEGGNPTYEQYF. DNA of the CDR3: TGCAGTGCTAGAGAGGAGGGGGGGAACCCCACCTACGAGCAGTACTTC. V gene TRBV20-1 combines with J gene TRBJ2-7; TRBD2 is a possible D gene (7 bases). This CDR3 contains 16 residues. The V and J ends lost 0 bases and 2 bases respectively, with 17 bases between them. CDR1 DFQATT and CDR2 SNEGSKA come from the germline V gene (reference sequence).